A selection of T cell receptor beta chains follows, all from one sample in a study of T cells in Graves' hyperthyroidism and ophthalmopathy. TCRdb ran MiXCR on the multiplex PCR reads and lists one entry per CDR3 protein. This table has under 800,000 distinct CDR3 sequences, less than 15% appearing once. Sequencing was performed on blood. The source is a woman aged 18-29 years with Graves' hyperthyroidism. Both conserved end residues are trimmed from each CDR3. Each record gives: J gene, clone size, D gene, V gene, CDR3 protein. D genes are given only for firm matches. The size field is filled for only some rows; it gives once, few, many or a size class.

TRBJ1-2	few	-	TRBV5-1	ASSLYPASYGYT
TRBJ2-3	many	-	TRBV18	ASSPPRRSTSDTQY
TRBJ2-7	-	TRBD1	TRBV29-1	SVVPDRGYEQY
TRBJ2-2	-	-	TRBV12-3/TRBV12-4	ASSLGQKGGTGELF
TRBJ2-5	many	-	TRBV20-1	SASGTSQETQY
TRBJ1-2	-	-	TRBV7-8	ASTPRDGGYT
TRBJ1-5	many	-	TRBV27	ASSSTGGYGYSNQPQH
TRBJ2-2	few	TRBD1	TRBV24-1	ATSGLGQGAGELF
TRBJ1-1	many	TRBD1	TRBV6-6	ASSYQTGVNTEAF
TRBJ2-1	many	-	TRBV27	ASSYRLGNEQF
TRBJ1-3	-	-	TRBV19	ASSRTGNTIY
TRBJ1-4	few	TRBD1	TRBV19	ASIDRGDEKLF
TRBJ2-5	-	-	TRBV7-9	ASSLAPTAGQETQY
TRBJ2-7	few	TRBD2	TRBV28	ASTPQREVGEQY
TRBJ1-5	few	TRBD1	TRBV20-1	SAGQLNQPQH
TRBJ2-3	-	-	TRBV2	ASSEAIRGNTDTQY
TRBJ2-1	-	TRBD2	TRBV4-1	ASSQEPPALAGVYNEQF
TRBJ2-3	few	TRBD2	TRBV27	ASSLDPGLAGGPPDTQY
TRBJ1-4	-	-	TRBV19	ASSIARGASEKLF